This T cell receptor beta chain was observed in a study of cytomegalovirus exposure and HLA in healthy donors. The donors were members of the validation cohort, which comprised 120 subjects and was separate from the first cohort of some 680 subjects. For this clone: No antigen is known for it.

General study points: It was confirmed in vitro that three of the CMV-associated chains were specific for CMV antigens. It was reported that the classifier diagnosed cytomegalovirus status with high specificity and sensitivity in both the original and validation cohorts.

Libraries were prepared by immunoSEQ multiplex PCR; TCRdb keeps only in-frame clonotypes and omits some of them. The sample includes 150,000 or so clones, approximately 87% of them seen just once. Germline CDR1 SGHVS, CDR2 FQNEAQ. V lost 7 bases to trimming and J lost 2 bases, with 18 bases between them. The CDR3 loop spans 15 amino acids. This TCR derives from a woman aged 30 to 39 in good health and CMV-seronegative. The sample was PBMCs. The V call is TRBV7-8, the J call TRBJ2-7, with a weak D call TRBD2 (5 bases). CDR3 DNA sequence: TGTGCCAGCATCCCTTGCTACGAGGGCACCTACGAGCAGTACTTC. This sequence encodes CASIPCYEGTYEQYF.